One and the same sample provided the 11 T cell receptor beta chains below, sequenced in a study of blood T cell repertoires in COVID-19. Here immunoSEQ multiplex PCR was the method, and the copy in TCRdb shows in-frame clones only, minus some. The profile shows about 59,000 clones, more than 60% of them singletons. The sequencing input was peripheral blood. The source is a human donor in a cohort sampled during active COVID-19.

Ten or more counts support this clone. The chain carries TRBV6-5 and TRBJ2-7, with 7 bases fitting TRBD2. Germline-derived CDR1 and CDR2 are MNHEY and SVGAGI. CDR3 length equals 14 residues. The trim removed 6 bases at V and 0 bases at J, leaving 5 bases unmatched. Written as DNA, the CDR3 is TGTGCCAGCAGCCCAGCGGGGCTCTCCTACGAGCAGTACTTC. Amino acid sequence: CASSPAGLSYEQYF.

The rearrangement joins TRBV7-3 to TRBJ2-6; unclear D gene. Germline loops: CDR1 SGHTA, CDR2 FQGTGA. The ends were cut back, 5 bases at V and 0 bases at J, with 8 bases in the middle. The CDR3 has 15 residues. The CDR3 DNA sequence: TGTGCCAGCAGCCCGGTCCTCTCTGGGGCCAACGTCCTGACTTTC. It codes for CASSPVLSGANVLTF.

The CDR3 sequence: CASSASAGGAENYEQYF. As DNA, the CDR3 is TGTGCCAGCAGTGCCTCGGCAGGGGGCGCTGAGAACTACGAGCAGTACTTC. The chain joins TRBV25-1 to TRBJ2-7; the match to TRBD1 covers 8 bases. The CDR3 length is 17 residues. Germline loops: CDR1 MGHDK, CDR2 SYGVNS. With 4 bases clipped from V and 3 bases from J, the junction kept 14 bases outside the gene matches.

The chain recombines TRBV5-1 with TRBJ2-5, with D perhaps matching TRBD2 (7 bases). There are 15 residues in the CDR3. From germline, CDR1 is SGHRS and CDR2 YFSETQ. V dropped 7 bases and J dropped 5 bases, with 21 bases sitting between them. The CDR3 loop is CASRGGGTGKETQYF. The CDR3 nucleotides are TGCGCCAGCCGTGGGGGGGGCACGGGGAAGGAGACCCAGTACTTC.

This rearrangement joins TRBV24-1 to TRBJ2-1; D unresolved. Per the germline V gene, CDR1 is KGHDR and CDR2 is SFDVKD. V lost 10 bases and J lost 5, with 11 bases in between. The CDR3 has 12 residues. CDR3 coding DNA: TGTGCCACTCTGTCCAGGAACAATGAGCAGTTCTTC. Protein: CATLSRNNEQFF.

V gene TRBV4-2 combines with J gene TRBJ2-1; D remains unclear. This CDR3 contains 15 residues. CDR1 is LGHNA and CDR2 is YNFKEQ in the germline V gene. Between the trimmed V and J ends, which lost 2 bases and 5 bases, there was a span of 13 bases. CDR3: CASSQFHRNNNEQFF. CDR3 DNA: TGTGCCAGCAGCCAATTCCACAGAAACAACAATGAGCAGTTCTTC.

The rearrangement joins TRBV19 to TRBJ2-5; D may be TRBD1 (5 bases). Trimming left V 2 bases short and J 3 bases short, with 13 bases between. The CDR3 contains 15 residues. Germline CDR1 and CDR2: LNHDA and SQIVND (reference sequence). Here the CDR3 reads CASSIYTGAKETQYF. The CDR3 DNA reads TGTGCCAGTAGTATATATACAGGCGCTAAAGAGACCCAGTACTTC.

The chain combines TRBV5-6 with TRBJ1-2; a possible D gene is TRBD1 (5 bases). Germline assignment: CDR1 SGHDT and CDR2 YYEEEE. The CDR3 sequence is 13 residues long. V was shortened by 3 bases and J by 1 base, with 7 bases between the two germline ends. CDR3 protein: CASSWQGNYGYTF. CDR3 DNA: TGTGCCAGCAGCTGGCAGGGTAACTATGGCTACACCTTC.

This chain links TRBV7-8 with TRBJ1-5; D is possibly TRBD1 (6 bases). CDR1 SGHVS and CDR2 FQNEAQ come from the germline V gene. Trimming removed 1 base at V and 6 bases at J, with 16 bases between. The CDR3 contains 16 residues. The CDR3 DNA follows: TGTGCCAGCAGCTTAGAGGGTTTGGTCAGGGGTCAGCCCCAGCATTTT. Its translation: CASSLEGLVRGQPQHF.

The gene calls are TRBV7-2 and TRBJ2-3; D is undetermined. This CDR3 is built from 12 residues. Trimming removed 8 bases at V and 2 bases at J, with 8 bases between. Germline V gene lookup returns CDR1 SGHTA and CDR2 FQGNSA. CDR3 protein: CASVLYTDTQYF. As DNA, the CDR3 is TGTGCCAGCGTCCTGTACACAGATACGCAGTATTTT.

The chain combines TRBV6-2 or TRBV6-3 with TRBJ2-3, with 10 bases fitting TRBD2. The CDR3 is 15 residues long. The J segment lost 6 bases and the V segment lost 5 bases, leaving 8 bases of the junction unmatched. CDR1 is MNHEY and CDR2 is SVGEGT in the germline V gene. The CDR3 loop reads CASSPWGSGRDTQYF. The CDR3 DNA reads as TGTGCCAGCAGTCCCTGGGGTAGCGGGAGGGATACGCAGTATTTT.